This T cell receptor (beta chain) was recorded in a study of T cells in localized non-small cell lung cancer. Trimming removed 0 bases from V and 4 bases from J, with 13 bases in between. The CDR3 is 15 residues long. Looked up from germline, CDR1 is SGHNT and CDR2 is YYREEE (reference sequence). In the case of this clone: Antigen specificity is unknown.

Profiling relied on immunoSEQ multiplex PCR, and the TCRdb table lists in-frame clones only, not all of them. The table includes about 25,000 clones, around 90% detected once. Whole-study results and caveats: The study found T cell clonality highest in uninvolved adjacent lung, above tumor. Longer survival (overall) was linked to higher T cell density in blood. There were a median around 60 of the top 100 tumor clones appearing in adjacent lung.

Here the sequenced sample was peripheral blood, taken before any cancer treatment. The TCR was taken from a man aged 35 to 69 with stage III squamous cell lung carcinoma. The chain uses TRBV5-4 and TRBJ1-1; D not certain. This chain's CDR3 is CASSLVSKRGTEAFF. DNA of the CDR3: TGTGCCAGCAGCTTGGTCTCTAAACGGGGCACTGAAGCTTTCTTT.